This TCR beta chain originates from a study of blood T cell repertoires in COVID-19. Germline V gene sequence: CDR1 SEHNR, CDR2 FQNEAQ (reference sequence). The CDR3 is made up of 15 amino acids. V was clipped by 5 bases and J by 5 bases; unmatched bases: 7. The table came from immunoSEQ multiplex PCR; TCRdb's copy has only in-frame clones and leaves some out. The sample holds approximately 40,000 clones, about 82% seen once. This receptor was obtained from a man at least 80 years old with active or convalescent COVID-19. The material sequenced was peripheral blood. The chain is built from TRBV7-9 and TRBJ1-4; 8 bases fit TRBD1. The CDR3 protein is CASSTRQGPNEKLFF. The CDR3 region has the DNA TGTGCCAGCAGCACCCGACAGGGGCCGAATGAAAAACTGTTTTTT.